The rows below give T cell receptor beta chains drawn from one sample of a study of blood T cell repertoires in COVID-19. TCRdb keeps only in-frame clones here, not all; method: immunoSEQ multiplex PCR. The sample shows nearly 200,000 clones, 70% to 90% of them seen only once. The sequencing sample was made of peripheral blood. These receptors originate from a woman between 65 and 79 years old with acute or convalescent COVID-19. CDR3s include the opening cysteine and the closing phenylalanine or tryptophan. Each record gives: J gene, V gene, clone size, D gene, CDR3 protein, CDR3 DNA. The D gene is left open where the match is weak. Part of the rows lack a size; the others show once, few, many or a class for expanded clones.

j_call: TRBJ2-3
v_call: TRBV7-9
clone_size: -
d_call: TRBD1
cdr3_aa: CASSLSGGDTQYF
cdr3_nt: TGTGCCAGCAGCTTGTCAGGGGGAGATACGCAGTATTTT

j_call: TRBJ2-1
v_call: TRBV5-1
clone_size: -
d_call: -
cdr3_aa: CASSLDLNEQFF
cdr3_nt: TGCGCCAGCAGCTTGGATCTGAATGAGCAGTTCTTC

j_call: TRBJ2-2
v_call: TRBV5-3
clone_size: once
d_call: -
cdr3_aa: CARSLKQDKGGELFF
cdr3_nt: TGTGCCAGAAGCTTGAAACAGGACAAGGGCGGGGAGCTGTTTTTT

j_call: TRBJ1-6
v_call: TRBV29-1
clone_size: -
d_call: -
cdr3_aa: CSGGHRNSPLHF
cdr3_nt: TGCAGCGGGGGACACCGAAATTCACCCCTCCACTTT

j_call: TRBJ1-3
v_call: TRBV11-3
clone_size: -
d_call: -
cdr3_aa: CASSPGGTTGNTIYF
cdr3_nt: TGTGCCAGCAGCCCAGGTGGGACAACTGGAAACACCATATATTTT

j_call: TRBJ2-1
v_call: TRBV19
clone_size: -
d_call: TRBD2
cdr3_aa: CASMPLAGSYHNEQFF
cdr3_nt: TGTGCCAGTATGCCGCTAGCGGGAAGTTACCACAATGAGCAGTTCTTC

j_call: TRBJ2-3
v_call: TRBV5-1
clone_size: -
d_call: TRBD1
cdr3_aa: CASSTRDRDPDTQYF
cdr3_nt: TGCGCCAGCAGCACCCGGGACAGAGATCCAGATACGCAGTATTTT

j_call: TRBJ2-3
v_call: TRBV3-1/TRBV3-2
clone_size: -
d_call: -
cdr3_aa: CASSPGISSTDTQYF
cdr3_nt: TGTGCCAGCAGCCCAGGGATTTCTAGCACAGATACGCAGTATTTT

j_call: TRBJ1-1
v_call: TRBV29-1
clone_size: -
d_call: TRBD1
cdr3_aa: CSVYRGSNTEAFF
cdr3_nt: TGCAGCGTATACAGGGGGTCCAACACTGAAGCTTTCTTT

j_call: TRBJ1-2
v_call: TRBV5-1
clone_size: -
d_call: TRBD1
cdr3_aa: CASSLGGQGGGYTF
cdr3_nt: TGCGCCAGCAGCTTGGGGGGACAGGGCGGCGGCTACACCTTC

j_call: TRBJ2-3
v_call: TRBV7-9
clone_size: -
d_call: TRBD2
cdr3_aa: CASRRLAGGALVSTDTQYF
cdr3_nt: TGTGCCAGCAGACGACTAGCGGGAGGAGCGCTGGTGAGCACAGATACGCAGTATTTT

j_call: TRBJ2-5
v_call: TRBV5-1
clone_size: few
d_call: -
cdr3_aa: CASSLGNVQWETQYF
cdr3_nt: TGCGCCAGCAGCTTGGGAAACGTCCAGTGGGAGACCCAGTACTTC

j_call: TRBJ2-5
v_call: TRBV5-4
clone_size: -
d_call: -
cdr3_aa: CASSAQVGETQYF
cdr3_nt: TGTGCCAGCAGCGCACAGGTTGGGGAGACCCAGTACTTC

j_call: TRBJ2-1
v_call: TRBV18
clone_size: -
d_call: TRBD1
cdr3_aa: CASSPYDRGPYNEQFF
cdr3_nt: TGTGCCAGCTCACCTTACGACAGGGGACCCTACAATGAGCAGTTCTTC

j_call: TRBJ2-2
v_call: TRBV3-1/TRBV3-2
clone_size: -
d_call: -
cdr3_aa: CASSQEGRGGGELFF
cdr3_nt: TGTGCCAGCAGCCAAGAGGGGCGGGGCGGCGGGGAGCTGTTTTTT

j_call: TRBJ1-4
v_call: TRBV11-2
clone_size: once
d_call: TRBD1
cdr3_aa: CASSHGTGVIGEKLFF
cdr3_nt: TGTGCCAGCAGCCACGGGACAGGGGTGATAGGGGAAAAACTGTTTTTT

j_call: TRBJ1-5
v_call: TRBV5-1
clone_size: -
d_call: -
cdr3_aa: CASSLTGNSNQPQHF
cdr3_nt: TGCGCCAGCAGTCTTACAGGGAATAGCAATCAGCCCCAGCATTTT

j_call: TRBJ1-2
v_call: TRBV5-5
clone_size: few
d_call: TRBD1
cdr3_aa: CASSLGATGVGYGYTF
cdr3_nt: TGTGCCAGCAGCTTGGGAGCGACAGGGGTAGGCTATGGCTACACCTTC

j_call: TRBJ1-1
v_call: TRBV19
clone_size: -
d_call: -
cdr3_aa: CASSILQGGRNTEAFF
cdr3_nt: TGTGCCAGTAGTATTTTACAGGGCGGGAGGAACACTGAAGCTTTCTTT

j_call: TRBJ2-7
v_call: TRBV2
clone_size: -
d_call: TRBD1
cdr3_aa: CASRGQGSNFEQYF
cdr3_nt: TGTGCCAGCAGGGGACAGGGTTCGAACTTCGAGCAGTACTTC

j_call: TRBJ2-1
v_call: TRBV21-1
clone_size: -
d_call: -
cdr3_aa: CASAGTSGSCEQFF
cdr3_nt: TGTGCCAGCGCCGGGACTAGCGGGAGCTGTGAGCAGTTCTTC

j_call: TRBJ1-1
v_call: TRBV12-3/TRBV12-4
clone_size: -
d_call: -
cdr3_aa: CASSLGQSTEAFF
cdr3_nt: TGTGCCAGCAGTTTGGGGCAGTCTACTGAAGCTTTCTTT

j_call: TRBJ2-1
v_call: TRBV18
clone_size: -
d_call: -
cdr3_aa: CASSPLRGSNEQFF
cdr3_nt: TGTGCCAGCTCACCACTCCGAGGGAGTAATGAGCAGTTCTTC

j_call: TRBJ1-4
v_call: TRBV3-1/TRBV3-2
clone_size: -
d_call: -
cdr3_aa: CASSLSVPEKLFF
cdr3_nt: TGTGCCAGCAGCCTGAGTGTCCCAGAAAAACTGTTTTTT

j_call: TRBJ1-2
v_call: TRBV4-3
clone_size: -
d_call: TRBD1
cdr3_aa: CASSRKGQGANGYTF
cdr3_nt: TGCGCCAGCAGCCGAAAGGGACAGGGGGCCAACGGCTACACCTTC

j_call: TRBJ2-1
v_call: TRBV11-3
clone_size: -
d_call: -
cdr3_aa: CASVGNSGQYNEQFF
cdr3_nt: TGTGCCAGCGTCGGGAATAGCGGACAATACAATGAGCAGTTCTTC

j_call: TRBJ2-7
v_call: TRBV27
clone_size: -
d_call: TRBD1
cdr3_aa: CASSLRQGALGSYEQYF
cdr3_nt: TGTGCCAGCAGTTTGCGCCAGGGGGCGCTTGGGTCCTACGAGCAGTACTTC

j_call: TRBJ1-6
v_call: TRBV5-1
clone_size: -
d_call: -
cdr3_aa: CASSSLPGHPNSPLHF
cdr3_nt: TGCGCCAGCAGCTCCCTACCGGGACATCCCAATTCACCCCTCCACTTT

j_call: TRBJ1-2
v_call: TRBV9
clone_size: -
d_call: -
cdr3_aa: CASSVATLPMGYGYTF
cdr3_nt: TGTGCCAGCAGCGTGGCGACACTTCCAATGGGCTATGGCTACACCTTC

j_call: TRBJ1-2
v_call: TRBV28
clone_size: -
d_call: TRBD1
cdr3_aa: CASSLPGQGLNGYTF
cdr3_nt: TGTGCCAGCAGTTTACCGGGACAGGGCCTAAATGGCTACACCTTC

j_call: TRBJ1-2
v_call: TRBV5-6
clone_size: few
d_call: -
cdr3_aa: CASSLGRYYGYTF
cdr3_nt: TGTGCCAGCAGCTTGGGGCGGTACTATGGCTACACCTTC

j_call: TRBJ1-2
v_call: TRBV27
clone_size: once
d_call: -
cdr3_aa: CASTAGRGGYTF
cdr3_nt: TGTGCCAGCACTGCGGGGAGGGGTGGCTACACCTTC

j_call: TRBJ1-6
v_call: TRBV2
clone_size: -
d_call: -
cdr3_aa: CASSDLRGKDSPLHF
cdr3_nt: TGTGCCAGCAGTGATTTGCGGGGTAAGGATTCACCCCTCCACTTT

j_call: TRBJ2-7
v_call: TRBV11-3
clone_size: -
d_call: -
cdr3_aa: CASSFTGISDEQYF
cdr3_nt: TGTGCCAGCAGCTTCACAGGGATAAGTGACGAGCAGTACTTC

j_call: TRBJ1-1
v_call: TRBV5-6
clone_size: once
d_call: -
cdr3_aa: CASSLGSLENTEAFF
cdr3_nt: TGTGCCAGCAGCTTGGGCTCCTTAGAGAACACTGAAGCTTTCTTT

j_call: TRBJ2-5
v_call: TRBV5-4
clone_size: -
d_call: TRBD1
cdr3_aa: CASSHSRGRVETQYF
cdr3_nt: TGTGCCAGCAGCCATAGTAGGGGGCGCGTAGAGACCCAGTACTTC

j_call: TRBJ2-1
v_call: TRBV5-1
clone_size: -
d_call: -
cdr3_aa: CASSLEGQGGNEQFF
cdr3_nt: TGCGCCAGCAGCCTGGAGGGGCAGGGAGGTAATGAGCAGTTCTTC

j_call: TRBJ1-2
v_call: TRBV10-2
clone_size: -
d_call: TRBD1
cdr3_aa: CASMNGDSPASTF
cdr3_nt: TGCGCCAGCATGAACGGGGACAGCCCCGCTAGCACCTTC

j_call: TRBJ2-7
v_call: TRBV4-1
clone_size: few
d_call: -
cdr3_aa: CASSPTLTRNYEQYF
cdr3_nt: TGCGCCAGCAGCCCAACTCTGACTCGTAACTACGAGCAGTACTTC

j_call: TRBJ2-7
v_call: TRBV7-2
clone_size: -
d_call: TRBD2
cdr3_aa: CASSGGTSGPYEQYF
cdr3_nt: TGTGCCAGCAGCGGGGGGACTAGCGGGCCCTACGAGCAGTACTTC

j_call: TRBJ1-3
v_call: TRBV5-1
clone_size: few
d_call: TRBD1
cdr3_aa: CASSLVGQGSGNTIYF
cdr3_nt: TGCGCCAGCAGCTTGGTGGGACAGGGCTCTGGAAACACCATATATTTT

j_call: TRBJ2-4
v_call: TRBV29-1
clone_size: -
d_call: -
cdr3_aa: CSVAGVDRNIQYF
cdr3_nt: TGCAGCGTCGCAGGGGTGGACAGAAACATTCAGTACTTC

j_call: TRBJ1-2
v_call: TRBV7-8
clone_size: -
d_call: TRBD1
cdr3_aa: CASSSRTGAAYGYTF
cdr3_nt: TGTGCCAGCAGCTCTCGGACAGGGGCGGCCTATGGCTACACCTTC

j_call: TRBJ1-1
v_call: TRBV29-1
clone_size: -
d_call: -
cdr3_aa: CSVEGGAREATAFF
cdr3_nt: TGCAGCGTTGAAGGAGGGGCCAGGGAGGCGACCGCTTTCTTT

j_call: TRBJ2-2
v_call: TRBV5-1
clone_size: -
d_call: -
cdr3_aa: CASSLEGRDTGELFF
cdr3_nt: TGCGCCAGCAGCTTGGAAGGTCGGGACACCGGGGAGCTGTTTTTT

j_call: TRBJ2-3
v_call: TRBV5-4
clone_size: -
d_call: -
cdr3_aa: CASSLEAVTDTQYF
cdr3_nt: TGTGCCAGCAGCTTGGAAGCGGTCACAGATACGCAGTATTTT

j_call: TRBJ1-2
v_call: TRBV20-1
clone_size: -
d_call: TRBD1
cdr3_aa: CSASDRDRDGYTF
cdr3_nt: TGCAGTGCTAGTGACCGGGACAGGGATGGCTACACCTTC